These T cell receptor beta chains were read from a single sample in a study of OX40 agonist ivuxolimab in advanced cancers. Repertoires were generated with immunoSEQ multiplex PCR, while TCRdb's copy carries only in-frame clones and drops some. The sample has some 81,000 clones; 65% to 85% are singletons. The sequences come from CD4+ or CD8+ T cells sorted from blood, collected in a trial of the OX40 agonist ivuxolimab. The receptors were gathered from an adult with an advanced solid tumor such as melanoma, head and neck, liver or kidney cancer. The CDR3 runs from the conserved cysteine through the conserved F or W. A D gene is named only where the DNA matches it firmly. Clone size is given for some rows only: seen once, a few or many times, or a class if the clone is expanded.

j_gene: TRBJ2-6
v_gene: TRBV10-3
abundance: -
d_gene: -
len: 15
CDR3nt: TGTGCCATCAGTGAGACAGGGTCAGGGGCCAACGTCCTGACTTTC
CDR3aa: CAISETGSGANVLTF

j_gene: TRBJ1-5
v_gene: TRBV2
abundance: -
d_gene: TRBD1
len: 14
CDR3nt: TGTGCCAGCATGGGACAGGGGCCCTATCAGCCCCAGCATTTT
CDR3aa: CASMGQGPYQPQHF

j_gene: TRBJ1-2
v_gene: TRBV18
abundance: -
d_gene: TRBD1
len: 17
CDR3nt: TGTGCCAGCTCACCACCAGGTACCCCAGGGGGCAACTATGGCTACACCTTC
CDR3aa: CASSPPGTPGGNYGYTF

j_gene: TRBJ2-2
v_gene: TRBV11-1
abundance: once
d_gene: -
len: 13
CDR3nt: TGTGCCAGCAGCGAACGGACAGCCGGGGAGCTGTTTTTT
CDR3aa: CASSERTAGELFF

j_gene: TRBJ1-2
v_gene: TRBV5-6
abundance: -
d_gene: -
len: 15
CDR3nt: TGTGCCAGCAGCAAAAACAGGAGAGCTAACTATGGCTACACCTTC
CDR3aa: CASSKNRRANYGYTF

j_gene: TRBJ2-3
v_gene: TRBV29-1
abundance: -
d_gene: TRBD1
len: 13
CDR3nt: TGCAGCCTCTCCACAGGGGGCGCAGATACGCAGTATTTT
CDR3aa: CSLSTGGADTQYF

j_gene: TRBJ2-1
v_gene: TRBV15
abundance: -
d_gene: TRBD1
len: 14
CDR3nt: TGTGCCACTCGGGACAGGGGGTCCTACAATGAGCAGTTCTTC
CDR3aa: CATRDRGSYNEQFF

j_gene: TRBJ2-3
v_gene: TRBV29-1
abundance: -
d_gene: TRBD2
len: 14
CDR3nt: TGCAGCGTTCGGCGGGGGGGCGCAACAGATACGCAGTATTTT
CDR3aa: CSVRRGGATDTQYF

j_gene: TRBJ1-3
v_gene: TRBV7-2
abundance: -
d_gene: -
len: 18
CDR3nt: TGTGCCAGCAGCCCCCGTCGGACGGGGGGAGGGCCTGGAAACACCATATATTTT
CDR3aa: CASSPRRTGGGPGNTIYF

j_gene: TRBJ1-4
v_gene: TRBV28
abundance: -
d_gene: TRBD1
len: 14
CDR3nt: TGTGCCAGCAGTATCGGGACAGGGCGCGTAAAACTGTTTTTT
CDR3aa: CASSIGTGRVKLFF

j_gene: TRBJ1-2
v_gene: TRBV7-2
abundance: -
d_gene: TRBD1
len: 14
CDR3nt: TGTGCCAGCAGCTTAGACAGGGGTCAGCGTGGCTACACCTTC
CDR3aa: CASSLDRGQRGYTF

j_gene: TRBJ1-1
v_gene: TRBV18
abundance: -
d_gene: -
len: 16
CDR3nt: TGTGCCAGCTCACCACCAGGGTCACTTAAAAACACTGAAGCTTTCTTT
CDR3aa: CASSPPGSLKNTEAFF

j_gene: TRBJ1-3
v_gene: TRBV9
abundance: once
d_gene: -
len: 13
CDR3nt: TGTGCCAGCAGCTCCCCGCAGGGAAACACCATATATTTT
CDR3aa: CASSSPQGNTIYF

j_gene: TRBJ2-7
v_gene: TRBV10-1
abundance: -
d_gene: TRBD1
len: 13
CDR3nt: TGCGCCAGCAGCCCCGGACAGGCCTACGAGCAGTACTTC
CDR3aa: CASSPGQAYEQYF

j_gene: TRBJ1-5
v_gene: TRBV2
abundance: -
d_gene: TRBD1
len: 14
CDR3nt: TGTGCCAGCACCGGGACAGGGGGCAATCAGCCCCAGCATTTT
CDR3aa: CASTGTGGNQPQHF

j_gene: TRBJ1-2
v_gene: TRBV28
abundance: -
d_gene: TRBD1
len: 14
CDR3nt: TGTGCCAGCATTCCGGGGGGACAGAACTATGGCTACACCTTC
CDR3aa: CASIPGGQNYGYTF

j_gene: TRBJ1-2
v_gene: TRBV27
abundance: -
d_gene: -
len: 13
CDR3nt: TGTGCCAGCAGTTTTCGGGCAGGCGATGGCTACACCTTC
CDR3aa: CASSFRAGDGYTF

j_gene: TRBJ1-1
v_gene: TRBV5-1
abundance: few
d_gene: TRBD1
len: 14
CDR3nt: TGCGCCAGCAGCTCCGGGACAGGGAACACTGAAGCTTTCTTT
CDR3aa: CASSSGTGNTEAFF

j_gene: TRBJ2-2
v_gene: TRBV9
abundance: -
d_gene: TRBD2
len: 18
CDR3nt: TGTGCCAGCAGCCCTCCCTTGGGACTAGCGGATAACACCGGGGAGCTGTTTTTT
CDR3aa: CASSPPLGLADNTGELFF

j_gene: TRBJ2-3
v_gene: TRBV5-6
abundance: -
d_gene: -
len: 15
CDR3nt: TGTGCCAGTACCCCCCGGACCGAGGTCCAGAATACGCAGTATTTT
CDR3aa: CASTPRTEVQNTQYF

j_gene: TRBJ2-1
v_gene: TRBV28
abundance: -
d_gene: TRBD1
len: 15
CDR3nt: TGTGCCAGCAGTCCCGGGACAGCCTCCTACAATGAGCAGTTCTTC
CDR3aa: CASSPGTASYNEQFF

j_gene: TRBJ2-1
v_gene: TRBV11-3
abundance: -
d_gene: TRBD2
len: 15
CDR3nt: TGTGCCAGCAGCCCGAGGCTAGCGGGCAACAATGAGCAGTTCTTC
CDR3aa: CASSPRLAGNNEQFF

j_gene: TRBJ2-7
v_gene: TRBV9
abundance: -
d_gene: -
len: 13
CDR3nt: TGTGCCAGCAGCGTGCAGAGGTTGGGTGAGCAGTACTTC
CDR3aa: CASSVQRLGEQYF

j_gene: TRBJ1-1
v_gene: TRBV6-5
abundance: -
d_gene: TRBD1
len: 15
CDR3nt: TGTGCCAGCAGTTATTCGAGGACAGGGGACACTGAAGCTTTCTTT
CDR3aa: CASSYSRTGDTEAFF

j_gene: TRBJ1-5
v_gene: TRBV5-5
abundance: -
d_gene: -
len: 15
CDR3nt: TGTGCCAGCAGCTTATCGGACACGAACGACCAGCCCCAGCATTTT
CDR3aa: CASSLSDTNDQPQHF

j_gene: TRBJ2-2
v_gene: TRBV11-3
abundance: few
d_gene: -
len: 16
CDR3nt: TGTGCCAGCAGCTTATTAAAAGGGAAGGGCCCCGGGGAGCTGTTTTTT
CDR3aa: CASSLLKGKGPGELFF

j_gene: TRBJ2-5
v_gene: TRBV7-2
abundance: -
d_gene: -
len: 15
CDR3nt: TGTGCCAGCAGCTTACGCCACCGGGACCAAGAGACCCAGTACTTC
CDR3aa: CASSLRHRDQETQYF

j_gene: TRBJ1-6
v_gene: TRBV21-1
abundance: -
d_gene: -
len: 12
CDR3nt: TGTGCCAGCCCGACAGGAAATTCACCCCTCCACTTT
CDR3aa: CASPTGNSPLHF

j_gene: TRBJ2-2
v_gene: TRBV11-3
abundance: -
d_gene: TRBD1
len: 17
CDR3nt: TGTGCCAGCAGCCTCAACCGGGACAGGGGGGGCACCGGGGAGCTGTTTTTT
CDR3aa: CASSLNRDRGGTGELFF

j_gene: TRBJ2-1
v_gene: TRBV7-9
abundance: -
d_gene: TRBD2
len: 15
CDR3nt: TGTGCCAGCAGCCGGGGACTAGCGGGATTGAATGAGCAGTTCTTC
CDR3aa: CASSRGLAGLNEQFF

j_gene: TRBJ1-1
v_gene: TRBV21-1
abundance: -
d_gene: -
len: 14
CDR3nt: TGTGCCAGCAGCGACTCCCAGGGGGACACTGAAGCTTTCTTT
CDR3aa: CASSDSQGDTEAFF

j_gene: TRBJ2-1
v_gene: TRBV7-9
abundance: -
d_gene: -
len: 12
CDR3nt: TGTGCCAGCAGCTCCGAGGGCAGGGAGCAGTTCTTC
CDR3aa: CASSSEGREQFF

j_gene: TRBJ1-2
v_gene: TRBV10-3
abundance: -
d_gene: -
len: 15
CDR3nt: TGTGCCATCAGTGAGATTACAGGGAAGATCTATGGCTACACCTTC
CDR3aa: CAISEITGKIYGYTF

j_gene: TRBJ2-1
v_gene: TRBV9
abundance: -
d_gene: TRBD2
len: 17
CDR3nt: TGTGCCAGCAGCGTAGGACTAGCGGGGGGGCTATACAATGAGCAGTTCTTC
CDR3aa: CASSVGLAGGLYNEQFF

j_gene: TRBJ1-1
v_gene: TRBV28
abundance: -
d_gene: -
len: 13
CDR3nt: TGTGCCAGCAGTTCGGGGCAGAACACTGAAGCTTTCTTT
CDR3aa: CASSSGQNTEAFF

j_gene: TRBJ2-3
v_gene: TRBV5-1
abundance: -
d_gene: -
len: 15
CDR3nt: TGCGCCAGCAGCTTTGGGGGACACCTCACAGATACGCAGTATTTT
CDR3aa: CASSFGGHLTDTQYF

j_gene: TRBJ2-7
v_gene: TRBV19
abundance: -
d_gene: -
len: 15
CDR3nt: TGTGCCAGTAGTCCAGGGGGGCCCCCGGGGGACGAGCAGTACTTC
CDR3aa: CASSPGGPPGDEQYF

j_gene: TRBJ1-1
v_gene: TRBV18
abundance: -
d_gene: -
len: 11
CDR3nt: TGTGCCAGCTCACCGATCGCTGAAGCTTTCTTT
CDR3aa: CASSPIAEAFF

j_gene: TRBJ1-4
v_gene: TRBV7-9
abundance: -
d_gene: -
len: 16
CDR3nt: TGTGCCAGCAGCTTACTTACAGGGTACACTAATGAAAAACTGTTTTTT
CDR3aa: CASSLLTGYTNEKLFF

j_gene: TRBJ2-5
v_gene: TRBV5-1
abundance: -
d_gene: -
len: 15
CDR3nt: TGCGCCAGCAGCCCCCGCTCAGGGGCGAGGGAGACCCAGTACTTC
CDR3aa: CASSPRSGARETQYF

j_gene: TRBJ2-6
v_gene: TRBV7-3
abundance: -
d_gene: -
len: 16
CDR3nt: TGTGCCAGCAGCTTAAATGGGGCCCCTGGGGCCAACGTCCTGACTTTC
CDR3aa: CASSLNGAPGANVLTF